These T cell receptor beta chains were read from a single sample in a study of identical twins. A single record per CDR3 protein comes from TCRdb applying MiXCR to the 5' RACE reads. The data hold about 340,000 distinct CDR3 sequences, with approximately 13% observed a single time. This same sample was also part of a study on yellow fever vaccine responses in identical twins.

The sample consisted of CD8+ T cells sorted from blood. These TCRs come from a woman younger than 30 in good health. CDR3s include the opening cysteine and the closing phenylalanine or tryptophan. Each record gives: D gene, J gene, V gene, CDR3 length, clone size, CDR3 DNA, CDR3 protein. A D gene is named only where the DNA matches it firmly. Only part of the rows carry a size: once, few, many, or a class if the clone is expanded.

>TRBD1|TRBJ2-3|TRBV12-3/TRBV12-4|18|.
TGTGCCAGCAGCCCAATCCCGGGACAGGGGACTAGCACAGATACGCAGTATTTT
CASSPIPGQGTSTDTQYF
>.|TRBJ1-1|TRBV29-1|15|few
TGCAGCGTTGCTCTACGGGGGGGGGCTGCCACTGAAGCTTTCTTT
CSVALRGGAATEAFF
>.|TRBJ1-1|TRBV14|16|.
TGTGCCAGCAGCCAAGATTTGATGTTAAGGGGGACTGAAGCTTTCTTT
CASSQDLMLRGTEAFF
>TRBD2|TRBJ2-5|TRBV5-1|18|many
TGCGCCAGCAGCTTGGACGTACTAGCGGGGGGCGGAGTAGAGACCCAGTACTTC
CASSLDVLAGGGVETQYF
>TRBD2|TRBJ2-1|TRBV2|14|few
TGTGCCAGCCTAGGACTAGCGGTCTACAATGAGCAGTTCTTC
CASLGLAVYNEQFF
>TRBD2|TRBJ2-1|TRBV4-1|20|.
TGCGCCAGCAGCCAAGAGCCGGGACTAGCGGGGGGGAGAACCTACAATGAGCAGTTCTTC
CASSQEPGLAGGRTYNEQFF
>TRBD2|TRBJ2-6|TRBV4-1|16|few
TGCGCCAGCAGCACAAGCGGGGGGACTGGGGCCAACGTCCTGACTTTC
CASSTSGGTGANVLTF
>TRBD2|TRBJ2-3|TRBV28|20|many
TGTGCCAGCAGTTTGGGGTTCCTGTCTAAGACTAGCGGGAGAGTAGATACGCAGTATTTT
CASSLGFLSKTSGRVDTQYF
>TRBD2|TRBJ2-1|TRBV12-3/TRBV12-4|12|.
TGTGCCAGCAGTTTAGGGGGGGGACTAAGCCTCTTC
CASSLGGGLSLF
>TRBD2|TRBJ2-1|TRBV20-1|17|.
TGCAGTGCTAGAGATTGGCTAGCGGGAACATCCTACAATGAGCAGTTCTTC
CSARDWLAGTSYNEQFF
>.|TRBJ1-1|TRBV7-9|14|.
TGTGCCAGCAGCTTGCGGGGGCGGTCCACTGAAGCTTTCTTT
CASSLRGRSTEAFF
>.|TRBJ2-2|TRBV7-2|15|.
TGTGCCAGCAGCTTAGGAGAGGCATTCTCCGGGGAGCTGTTTTTT
CASSLGEAFSGELFF
>TRBD1|TRBJ2-1|TRBV27|15|.
TGTGCCAGCACTAATACAGGGGGCGAATACAATGAGCAGTTCTTC
CASTNTGGEYNEQFF
>TRBD2|TRBJ2-2|TRBV7-9|15|.
TGTGCCAGCAGCAGACTAGCGGGGCGAACCGGGGAGCTGTTTTTT
CASSRLAGRTGELFF
>.|TRBJ1-1|TRBV3-1|15|few
TGTGCCAGCAGCCCAGTACAGGGAGGGAACACTGAAGCTTTCTTT
CASSPVQGGNTEAFF
>.|TRBJ2-7|TRBV2|12|.
TGTGCCAGCAGGGACCAAAATTACGAGCAGTACTTC
CASRDQNYEQYF
>.|TRBJ2-1|TRBV28|15|.
TGTGCCAGCACCATGGGGGCCAGCTCCTACAATGAGCAGTTCTTC
CASTMGASSYNEQFF
>TRBD2|TRBJ2-3|TRBV6-1|16|.
TGTGCCAGCAGTATTCAAGCGGGAGGCCCCACAGATACGCAGTATTTT
CASSIQAGGPTDTQYF
>TRBD2|TRBJ2-3|TRBV28|16|once
TGTGCCAGCAGTAGGACTAGCGGGGGGGCCGCAGATACGCAGTATTTT
CASSRTSGGAADTQYF
>TRBD2|TRBJ2-1|TRBV5-1|15|many
TGCGCCAGCAGCTTAGGGACTAGCGTCTACAATGAGCAGTTCTTC
CASSLGTSVYNEQFF
>.|TRBJ2-3|TRBV24-1|16|.
TGTGCCACCAGTGATTACCAGGGTACGACCACAGATACGCAGTATTTT
CATSDYQGTTTDTQYF
>.|TRBJ1-4|TRBV4-1|11|many
TGCGCCAGCAGCCAAGTGGAAAAACTGTTTTTT
CASSQVEKLFF
>.|TRBJ2-2|TRBV4-1|16|.
TGCGCCAGCAGCCAAGATGGTGGGGGAGTCACCGGGGAGCTGTTTTTT
CASSQDGGGVTGELFF
>TRBD1|TRBJ1-5|TRBV4-1|16|few
TGCGCCAGCAGCCAAGATATGGCAGGGGGTAATCAGCCCCAGCATTTT
CASSQDMAGGNQPQHF
>.|TRBJ2-1|TRBV20-1|13|few
TGCAGCGCCTCGTATGGGGGTTACAATGAGCAGTTCTTC
CSASYGGYNEQFF
>.|TRBJ2-3|TRBV9|14|.
TGTGCCAGCGCGGGGCAGACAAGCACAGATACGCAGTATTTT
CASAGQTSTDTQYF
>TRBD2|TRBJ2-1|TRBV10-3|16|few
TGTGCCACGCGGGAGGCGGGAGGTACAATTTACAATGAGCAGTTCTTC
CATREAGGTIYNEQFF
>.|TRBJ2-1|TRBV5-1|16|few
TGCGCCAGCAGCTTGTGGCAGGGTGTCCTCTACAATGAGCAGTTCTTC
CASSLWQGVLYNEQFF
>.|TRBJ1-6|TRBV4-1|15|few
TGCGCCAGCAGCCCAACATTCAGGGGCGATTCACCCCTCCACTTT
CASSPTFRGDSPLHF
>.|TRBJ2-2|TRBV6-1|16|.
TGTGCCAGCAGTGAGTTTGTGGGAGGCGGGACCGGGGAGCTGTTTTTT
CASSEFVGGGTGELFF
>.|TRBJ2-1|TRBV4-1|18|.
TGCGCCAGCAGCCAAGATAGCCAGGGGCTTATCCAATACAATGAGCAGTTCTTC
CASSQDSQGLIQYNEQFF
>TRBD2|TRBJ2-7|TRBV5-4|16|.
TGTGCCAGCAGCGAAGCCGGGACTAGCGAAGACTACGAGCAGTACTTC
CASSEAGTSEDYEQYF
>.|TRBJ2-3|TRBV11-2|17|.
TGTGCCAGCAGCTTAGATATTGAGCAACCCCACACAGATACGCAGTATTTT
CASSLDIEQPHTDTQYF
>TRBD1|TRBJ2-7|TRBV15|15|.
TGTGCCACCAGCCCAACGGACAGGGGGATGTGGGAGCAGTACTTC
CATSPTDRGMWEQYF
>.|TRBJ1-1|TRBV6-1|15|.
TGTGCCAGCACCCAACAAGGCGGGGGTTACACTGAAGCTTTCTTT
CASTQQGGGYTEAFF
>.|TRBJ2-1|TRBV7-7|13|few
TGTGCCAGCAGCACAGGGGGGGAAAATGAGCAGTTCTTC
CASSTGGENEQFF
>.|TRBJ2-5|TRBV6-5|14|.
TGTGCCAGCAGTTACCAGGGTTGGCAAGAGACCCAGTACTTC
CASSYQGWQETQYF
>.|TRBJ2-1|TRBV6-2/TRBV6-3|17|many
TGTGCCAGCAGTTATCCCGATGCCTTAGCCTCCCCAAATGAGCAGTTCTTC
CASSYPDALASPNEQFF
>.|TRBJ2-1|TRBV7-8|12|few
TGTGCCAGCAGCCGTAGTAGAGATGAGCAGTTCTTC
CASSRSRDEQFF
>TRBD1|TRBJ1-1|TRBV12-3/TRBV12-4|16|.
TGTGCCAGCAGTCCCCTTCCACAGGGGGCGAACACTGAAGCTTTCTTT
CASSPLPQGANTEAFF
>TRBD1|TRBJ2-2|TRBV3-1|17|.
TGTGCCATCAGTACTCCCCGACAGGGGTGGGACACCGGGGAGCTGTTTTTT
CAISTPRQGWDTGELFF
>.|TRBJ2-7|TRBV12-3/TRBV12-4|12|.
TGTGCCAGCAGTTTAGGGAGCAGCGGACCTGACTTC
CASSLGSSGPDF
>.|TRBJ1-2|TRBV7-9|14|many
TGTGCCAGCAGCTTAGGTTACCAGAACTATGGCTACACCTTC
CASSLGYQNYGYTF
>.|TRBJ2-2|TRBV27|12|.
TGTGCCAGCAGTTTATGGGGCGGGGAGCTGTTTTTT
CASSLWGGELFF
>TRBD1|TRBJ2-1|TRBV20-1|14|.
TGCAGTGCACGTGACAGGGGGCAATACAATGAGCAGTTCTTC
CSARDRGQYNEQFF
>TRBD2|TRBJ2-2|TRBV5-1|19|many
TGCGCCAGCAGCCCTGAAATTAGCGGGAGGCACGAAGGGACCGGGGAGCTGTTTTTT
CASSPEISGRHEGTGELFF
>TRBD1|TRBJ2-7|TRBV15|14|.
TGTGCCACCAGCAGAGGGACAGGGCGCGGCGAGCAGTACTTC
CATSRGTGRGEQYF
>TRBD2|TRBJ2-1|TRBV28|16|.
TGTGCCAGCAGTTTTACTAGCGGGGGGGGGTTTATTGAGCAGTTCTTC
CASSFTSGGGFIEQFF
>.|TRBJ2-1|TRBV29-1|13|many
TGCAGCGTTATAACGATAGACTACAATGAGCAGTTCTTC
CSVITIDYNEQFF
>.|TRBJ2-3|TRBV24-1|15|few
TGTGCCACCAGTGACACCTTGGGGGTCGCAGATACGCAGTATTTT
CATSDTLGVADTQYF
>.|TRBJ2-5|TRBV27|16|few
TGTGCCAGCAGTCCGCTCGGCCAAATCGTTCCAGAGACCCAGTACTTC
CASSPLGQIVPETQYF
>.|TRBJ2-2|TRBV29-1|14|.
TGCAGCGTTTGGACAGACTCGAACACCGGGGAGCTGTTTTTT
CSVWTDSNTGELFF
>.|TRBJ2-2|TRBV28|15|many
TGTGCCAGCAGTGGTCTAGCGTTTGGCACCGGGGAGCTGTTTTTT
CASSGLAFGTGELFF
>.|TRBJ2-3|TRBV7-3|16|many
TGTGCCAGCAGCCCCGGGACTTCACCTAGCACAGATACGCAGTATTTT
CASSPGTSPSTDTQYF
>.|TRBJ2-7|TRBV6-2/TRBV6-3|20|.
TGTGCCAGCAGTTACTCCGGTGGGGCGCGCGGATGGAACTTACCCTACGAGCAGTACTTC
CASSYSGGARGWNLPYEQYF
>TRBD1|TRBJ2-5|TRBV5-1|19|.
TGCGCCAGCAGCATCAGGGGCCAGGGGGCTTTTTTCGGTCAAGAGACCCAGTACTTC
CASSIRGQGAFFGQETQYF
>.|TRBJ1-1|TRBV12-3/TRBV12-4|13|.
TGTGCCAGCGCCCCGGGGGGCCACACTGAAGCTTTCTTT
CASAPGGHTEAFF
>TRBD2|TRBJ2-3|TRBV28|15|many
TGTGCCAGCAGTTTCGCTAGCGGGAGTGGAGATACGCAGTATTTT
CASSFASGSGDTQYF
>.|TRBJ2-1|TRBV7-9|15|.
TGTGCCAGCAGCAAGCGGGACAGATCCGTCAATGAGCAGTTCTTC
CASSKRDRSVNEQFF
>TRBD2|TRBJ2-2|TRBV6-1|15|.
TGTGCCAGCACCACTAGCGGGACCAACACCGGGGAGCTGTTTTTT
CASTTSGTNTGELFF